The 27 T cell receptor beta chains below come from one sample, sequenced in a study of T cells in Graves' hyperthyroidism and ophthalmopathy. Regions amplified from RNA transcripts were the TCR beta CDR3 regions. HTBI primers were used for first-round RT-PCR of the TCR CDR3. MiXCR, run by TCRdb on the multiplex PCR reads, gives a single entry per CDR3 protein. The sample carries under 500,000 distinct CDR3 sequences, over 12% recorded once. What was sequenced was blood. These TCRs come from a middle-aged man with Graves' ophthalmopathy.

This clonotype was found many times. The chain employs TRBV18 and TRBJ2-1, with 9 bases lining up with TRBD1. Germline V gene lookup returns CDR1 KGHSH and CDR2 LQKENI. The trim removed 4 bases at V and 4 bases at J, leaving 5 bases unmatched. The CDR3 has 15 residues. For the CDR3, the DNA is TGTGCCAGCTCACGGGGACAGGGAGAATACAATGAGCAGTTCTTC. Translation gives CASSRGQGEYNEQFF. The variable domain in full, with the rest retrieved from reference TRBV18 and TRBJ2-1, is NAGVMQNPRHLVRRRGQEARLRCSPMKGHSHVYWYRQLPEEGLKFMVYLQKENIIDESGMPKERFSAEFPKEGPSILRIQQVVRGDSAAYFCASSRGQGEYNEQFFGPGTRLTVL.

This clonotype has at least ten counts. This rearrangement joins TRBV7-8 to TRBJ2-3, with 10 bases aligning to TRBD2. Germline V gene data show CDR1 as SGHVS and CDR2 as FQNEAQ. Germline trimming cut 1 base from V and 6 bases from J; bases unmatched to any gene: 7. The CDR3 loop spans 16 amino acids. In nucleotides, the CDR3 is TGTGCCAGCAGCTTAGTTGGCGCTAGCGGGAGCGATACGCAGTATTTT. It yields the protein CASSLVGASGSDTQYF.

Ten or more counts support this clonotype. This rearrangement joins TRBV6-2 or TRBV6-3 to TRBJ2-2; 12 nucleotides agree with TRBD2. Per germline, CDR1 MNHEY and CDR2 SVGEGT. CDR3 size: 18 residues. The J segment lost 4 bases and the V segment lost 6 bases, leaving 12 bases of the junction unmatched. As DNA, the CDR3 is TGTGCCAGCAGAAGACTAGCGGGAGAAGAAATGGGCACCGGGGAGCTGTTTTTT. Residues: CASRRLAGEEMGTGELFF.

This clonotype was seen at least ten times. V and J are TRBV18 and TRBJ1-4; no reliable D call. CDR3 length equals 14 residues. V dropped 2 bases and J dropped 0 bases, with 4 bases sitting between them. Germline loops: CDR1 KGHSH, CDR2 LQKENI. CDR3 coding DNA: TGTGCCAGCTCACCAATCCCAACTAATGAAAAACTGTTTTTT. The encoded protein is CASSPIPTNEKLFF.

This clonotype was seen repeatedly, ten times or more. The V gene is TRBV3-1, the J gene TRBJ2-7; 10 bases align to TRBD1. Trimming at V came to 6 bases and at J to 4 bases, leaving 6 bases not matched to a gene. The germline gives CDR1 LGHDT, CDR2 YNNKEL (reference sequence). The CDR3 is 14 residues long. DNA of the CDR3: TGTGCCAGCAGGTCCGGGACAGGGGATTACGAGCAGTACTTC. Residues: CASRSGTGDYEQYF.

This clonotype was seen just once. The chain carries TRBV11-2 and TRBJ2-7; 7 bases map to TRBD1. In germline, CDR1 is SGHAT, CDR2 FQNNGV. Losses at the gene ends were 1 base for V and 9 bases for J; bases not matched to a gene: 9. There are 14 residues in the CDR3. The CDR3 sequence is CASSLGGGHSLQYF. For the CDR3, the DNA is TGTGCCAGCAGCTTAGGAGGGGGCCACTCTTTGCAGTACTTC.

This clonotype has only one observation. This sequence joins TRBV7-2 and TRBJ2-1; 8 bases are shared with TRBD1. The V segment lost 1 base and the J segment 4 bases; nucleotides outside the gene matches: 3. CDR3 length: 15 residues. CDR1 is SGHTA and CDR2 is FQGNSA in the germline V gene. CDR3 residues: CASSLGTGRYNEQFF. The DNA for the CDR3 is TGTGCCAGCAGCTTAGGGACAGGGAGGTACAATGAGCAGTTCTTC.

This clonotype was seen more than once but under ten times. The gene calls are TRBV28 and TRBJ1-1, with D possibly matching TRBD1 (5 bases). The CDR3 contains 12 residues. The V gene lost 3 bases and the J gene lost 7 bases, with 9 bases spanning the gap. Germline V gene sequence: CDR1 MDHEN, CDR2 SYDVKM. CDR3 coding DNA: TGTGCCAGCAGTTTCGGGGGGATTGAAGCTTTCTTT. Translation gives CASSFGGIEAFF.

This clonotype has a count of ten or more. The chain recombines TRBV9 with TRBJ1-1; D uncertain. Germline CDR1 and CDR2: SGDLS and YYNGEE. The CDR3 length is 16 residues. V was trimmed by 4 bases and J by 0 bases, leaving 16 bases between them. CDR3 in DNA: TGTGCCAGCAGCACCGGAAGTGGGATCATGAACACTGAAGCTTTCTTT. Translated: CASSTGSGIMNTEAFF.

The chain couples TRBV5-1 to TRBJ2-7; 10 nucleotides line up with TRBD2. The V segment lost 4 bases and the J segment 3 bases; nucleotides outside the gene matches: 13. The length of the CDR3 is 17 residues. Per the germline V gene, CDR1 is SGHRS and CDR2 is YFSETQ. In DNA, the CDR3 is TGCGCCAGCAGCGGGGGGGTGGCTAGCGGGAGTGTCTACGAGCAGTACTTC. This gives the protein CASSGGVASGSVYEQYF.

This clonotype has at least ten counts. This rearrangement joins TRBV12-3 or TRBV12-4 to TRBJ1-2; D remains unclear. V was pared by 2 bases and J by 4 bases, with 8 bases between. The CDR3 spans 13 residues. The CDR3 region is CASSLMSRYGYTF. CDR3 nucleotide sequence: TGTGCCAGCAGTTTAATGTCGCGCTATGGCTACACCTTC.

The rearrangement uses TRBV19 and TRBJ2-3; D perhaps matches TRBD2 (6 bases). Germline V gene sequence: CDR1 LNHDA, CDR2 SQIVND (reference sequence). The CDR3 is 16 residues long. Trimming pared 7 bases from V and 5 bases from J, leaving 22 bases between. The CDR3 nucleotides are TGTGCCAGTACCAATCGGGTTGGAGCGGGCATAGATACGCAGTATTTT. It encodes CASTNRVGAGIDTQYF.

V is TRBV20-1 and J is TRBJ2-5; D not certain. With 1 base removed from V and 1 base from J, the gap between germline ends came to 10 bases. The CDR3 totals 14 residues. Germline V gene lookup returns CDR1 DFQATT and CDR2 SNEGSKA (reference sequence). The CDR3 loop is CSARVSPVQETQYF. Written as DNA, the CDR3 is TGCAGTGCTAGAGTGTCTCCAGTCCAAGAGACCCAGTACTTC.

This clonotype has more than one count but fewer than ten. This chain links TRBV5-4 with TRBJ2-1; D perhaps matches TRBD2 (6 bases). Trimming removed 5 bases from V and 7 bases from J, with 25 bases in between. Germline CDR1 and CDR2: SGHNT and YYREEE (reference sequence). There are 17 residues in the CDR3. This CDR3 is CASRSGLGASEKNEQFF. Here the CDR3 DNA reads TGTGCCAGCAGAAGCGGTCTCGGTGCTAGCGAAAAAAATGAGCAGTTCTTC.

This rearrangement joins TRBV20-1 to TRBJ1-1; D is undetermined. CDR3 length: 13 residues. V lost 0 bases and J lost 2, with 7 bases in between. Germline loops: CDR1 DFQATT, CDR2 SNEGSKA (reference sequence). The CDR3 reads CSARDYDNTEAFF. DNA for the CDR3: TGCAGTGCTAGAGATTATGACAACACTGAAGCTTTCTTT.

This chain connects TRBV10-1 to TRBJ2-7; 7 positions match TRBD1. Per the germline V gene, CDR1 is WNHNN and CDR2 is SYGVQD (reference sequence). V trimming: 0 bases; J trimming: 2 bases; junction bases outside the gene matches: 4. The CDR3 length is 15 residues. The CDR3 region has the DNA TGCGCCAGCAGTGAGTCGGGAGACAGGGCCTACGAGCAGTACTTC. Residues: CASSESGDRAYEQYF.

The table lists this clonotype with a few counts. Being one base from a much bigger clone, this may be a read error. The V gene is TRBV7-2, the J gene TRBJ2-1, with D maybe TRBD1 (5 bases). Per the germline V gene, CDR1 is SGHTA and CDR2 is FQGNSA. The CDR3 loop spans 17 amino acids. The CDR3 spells CASSLDRGWGSYNGQFF. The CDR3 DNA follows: TGTGCCAGCAGCTTAGATAGGGGTTGGGGCTCCTACAATGGGCAGTTCTTC.

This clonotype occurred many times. DNA of the CDR3: TGTGCCAGCAGTCCGGGGTTTGGCTCTGGGGCCAACGTCCTGACTTTC. Its protein product is CASSPGFGSGANVLTF. The chain has TRBV2 and TRBJ2-6, with D tentatively TRBD2 (5 bases). The CDR3 totals 16 residues. V was trimmed by 5 bases and J by 0 bases, leaving 11 bases between them. CDR1 and CDR2 (germline): SNHLY, FYNNEI.

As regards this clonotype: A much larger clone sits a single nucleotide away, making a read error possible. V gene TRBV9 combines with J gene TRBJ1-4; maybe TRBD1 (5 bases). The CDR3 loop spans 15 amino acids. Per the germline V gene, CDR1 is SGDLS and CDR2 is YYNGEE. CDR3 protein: CAGSVAQGTNEKLFF. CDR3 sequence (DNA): TGTGCCGGCAGCGTAGCGCAGGGTACCAATGAAAAACTGTTTTTT.

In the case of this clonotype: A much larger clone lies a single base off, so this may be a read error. The CDR3 protein is CSARDLAGIYSTDTQYF. CDR3 DNA: TGCAGTGCTAGAGATCTAGCGGGGATATATAGCACAGATACGCAGTATTTT. The chain joins TRBV20-1 to TRBJ2-3; 9 bases line up with TRBD2. CDR1 is DFQATT, CDR2 SNEGSKA, per germline (reference sequence). The CDR3 covers 17 residues. Germline trimming cut 0 bases from V and 0 bases from J; bases unmatched to any gene: 7.

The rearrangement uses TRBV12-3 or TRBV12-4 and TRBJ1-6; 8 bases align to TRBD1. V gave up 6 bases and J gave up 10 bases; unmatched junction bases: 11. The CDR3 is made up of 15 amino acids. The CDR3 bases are TGTGCCAGCAGCCGGACAGGGACAATTCTGTCACCCCTCCACTTT. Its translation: CASSRTGTILSPLHF.

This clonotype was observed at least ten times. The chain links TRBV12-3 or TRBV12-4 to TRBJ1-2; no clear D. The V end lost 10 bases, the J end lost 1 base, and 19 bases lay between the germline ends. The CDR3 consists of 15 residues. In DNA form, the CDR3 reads TGTGCCACCCCACTTCGGGGAGGCTTTAACTATGGCTACACCTTC. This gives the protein CATPLRGGFNYGYTF.

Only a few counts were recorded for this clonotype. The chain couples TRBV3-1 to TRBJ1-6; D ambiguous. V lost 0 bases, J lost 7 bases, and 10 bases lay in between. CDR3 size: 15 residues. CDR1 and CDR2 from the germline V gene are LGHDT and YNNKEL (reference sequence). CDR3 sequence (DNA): TGTGCCAGCAGCCAAGAGGCCCATCTAAATTCACCCCTCCACTTT. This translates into CASSQEAHLNSPLHF.

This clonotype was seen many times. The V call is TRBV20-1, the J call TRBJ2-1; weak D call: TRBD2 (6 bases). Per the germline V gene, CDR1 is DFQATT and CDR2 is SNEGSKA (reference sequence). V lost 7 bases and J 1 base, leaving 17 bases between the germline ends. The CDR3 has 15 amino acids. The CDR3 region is CSVERGLGSYNEQFF. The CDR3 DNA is TGCAGTGTTGAAAGGGGACTGGGTTCCTACAATGAGCAGTTCTTC.

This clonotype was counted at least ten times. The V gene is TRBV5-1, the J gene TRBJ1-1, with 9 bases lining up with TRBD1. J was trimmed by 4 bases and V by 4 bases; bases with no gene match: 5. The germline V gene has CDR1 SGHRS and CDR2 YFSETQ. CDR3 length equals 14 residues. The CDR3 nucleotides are TGCGCCAGCAGCCCGGGACAGGGAATCACTGAAGCTTTCTTT. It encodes CASSPGQGITEAFF.

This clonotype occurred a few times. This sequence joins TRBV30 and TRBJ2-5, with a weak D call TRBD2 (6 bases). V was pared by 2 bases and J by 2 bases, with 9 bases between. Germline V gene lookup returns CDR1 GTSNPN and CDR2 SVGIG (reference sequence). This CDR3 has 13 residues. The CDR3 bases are TGTGCCTGGAGTCCAGGACTACAAGAGACCCAGTACTTC. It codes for CAWSPGLQETQYF.

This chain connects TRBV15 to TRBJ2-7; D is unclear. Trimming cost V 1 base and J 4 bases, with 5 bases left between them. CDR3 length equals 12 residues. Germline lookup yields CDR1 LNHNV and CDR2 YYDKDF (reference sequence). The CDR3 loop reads CATSRAGYEQYF. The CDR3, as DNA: TGTGCCACCAGCAGAGCAGGTTACGAGCAGTACTTC.